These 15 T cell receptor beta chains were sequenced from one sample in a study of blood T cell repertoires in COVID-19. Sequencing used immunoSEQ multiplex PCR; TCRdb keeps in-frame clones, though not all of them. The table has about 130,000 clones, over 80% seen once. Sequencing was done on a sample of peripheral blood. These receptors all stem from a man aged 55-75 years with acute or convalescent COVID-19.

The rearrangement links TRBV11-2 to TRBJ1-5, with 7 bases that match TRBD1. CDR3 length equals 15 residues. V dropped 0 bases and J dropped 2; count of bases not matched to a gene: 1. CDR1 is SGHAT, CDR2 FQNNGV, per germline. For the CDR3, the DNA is TGTGCCAGCAGCTTAGATGGGACAGGCAATCAGCCCCAGCATTTT. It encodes CASSLDGTGNQPQHF. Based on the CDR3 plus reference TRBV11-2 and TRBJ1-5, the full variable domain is EAGVAQSPRYKIIEKRQSVAFWCNPISGHATLYWYQQILGQGPKLLIQFQNNGVVDDSQLPKDRFSAERLKGVDSTLKIQPAKLEDSAVYLCASSLDGTGNQPQHFGDGTRLSIL.

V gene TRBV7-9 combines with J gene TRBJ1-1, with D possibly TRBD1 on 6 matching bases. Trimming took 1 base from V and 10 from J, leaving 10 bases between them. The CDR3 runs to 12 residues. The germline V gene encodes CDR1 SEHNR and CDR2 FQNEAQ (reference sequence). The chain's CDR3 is CASSLGGPPAFF. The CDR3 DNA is TGTGCCAGCAGCTTAGGGGGGCCGCCAGCTTTCTTT. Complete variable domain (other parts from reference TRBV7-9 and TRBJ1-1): DTGVSQNPRHKITKRGQNVTFRCDPISEHNRLYWYRQTLGQGPEFLTYFQNEAQLEKSRLLSDRFSAERPKGSFSTLEIQRTEQGDSAMYLCASSLGGPPAFFGQGTRLTVV.

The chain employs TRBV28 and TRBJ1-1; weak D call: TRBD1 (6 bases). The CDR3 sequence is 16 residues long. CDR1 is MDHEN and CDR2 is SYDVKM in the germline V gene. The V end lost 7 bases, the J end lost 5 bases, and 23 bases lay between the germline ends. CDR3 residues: CASNHPDTGRGTEAFF. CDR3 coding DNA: TGTGCCAGCAATCATCCCGACACAGGGCGAGGGACTGAAGCTTTCTTT.

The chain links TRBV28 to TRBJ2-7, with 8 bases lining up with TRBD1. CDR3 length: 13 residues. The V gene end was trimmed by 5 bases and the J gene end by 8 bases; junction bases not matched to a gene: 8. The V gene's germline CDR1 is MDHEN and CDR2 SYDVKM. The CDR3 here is CASSVTGGRQQYF. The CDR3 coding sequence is TGTGCCAGCAGTGTAACAGGGGGAAGGCAGCAGTACTTC.

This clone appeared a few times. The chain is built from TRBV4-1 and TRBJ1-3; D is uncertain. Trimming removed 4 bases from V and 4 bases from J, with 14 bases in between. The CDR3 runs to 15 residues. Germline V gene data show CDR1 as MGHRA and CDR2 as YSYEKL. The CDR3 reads CASSREPSGGNTIYF. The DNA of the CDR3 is TGCGCCAGCAGCCGAGAGCCGTCGGGGGGAAACACCATATATTTT.

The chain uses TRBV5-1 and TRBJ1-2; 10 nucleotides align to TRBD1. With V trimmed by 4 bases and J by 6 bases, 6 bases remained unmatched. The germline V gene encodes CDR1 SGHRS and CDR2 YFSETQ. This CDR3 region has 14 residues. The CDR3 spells CASSALGTGDGYTF. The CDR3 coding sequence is TGCGCCAGCAGCGCCTTAGGGACAGGGGATGGCTACACCTTC. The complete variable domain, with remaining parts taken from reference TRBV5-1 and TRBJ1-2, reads KAGVTQTPRYLIKTRGQQVTLSCSPISGHRSVSWYQQTPGQGLQFLFEYFSETQRNKGNFPGRFSGRQFSNSRSEMNVSTLELGDSALYLCASSALGTGDGYTFGSGTRLTVV.

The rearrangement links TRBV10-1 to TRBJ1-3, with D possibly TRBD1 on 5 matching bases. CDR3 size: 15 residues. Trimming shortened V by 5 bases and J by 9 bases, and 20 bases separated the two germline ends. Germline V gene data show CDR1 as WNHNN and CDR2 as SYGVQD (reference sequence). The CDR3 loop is CASSSATAAGTTIYF. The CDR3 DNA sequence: TGCGCCAGCAGTTCCGCGACCGCGGCGGGGACCACCATATATTTT.

CDR3 nucleotides: TGTGCCAGCAGCTTGCGGGGACTAGCGGAACCCAGCACAGATACGCAGTATTTT. As protein: CASSLRGLAEPSTDTQYF. The chain employs TRBV5-4 and TRBJ2-3; 11 nucleotides match TRBD2. Germline V CDR1 and CDR2: SGHNT, YYREEE (reference sequence). The CDR3 sequence is 18 residues long. V shed 1 base and J 0 bases; nucleotides not matched to a gene: 7. Together with reference TRBV5-4 and TRBJ2-3, the CDR3 gives the full variable domain: ETGVTQSPTHLIKTRGQQVTLRCSSQSGHNTVSWYQQALGQGPQFIFQYYREEENGRGNFPPRFSGLQFPNYSSELNVNALELDDSALYLCASSLRGLAEPSTDTQYFGPGTRLTVL.

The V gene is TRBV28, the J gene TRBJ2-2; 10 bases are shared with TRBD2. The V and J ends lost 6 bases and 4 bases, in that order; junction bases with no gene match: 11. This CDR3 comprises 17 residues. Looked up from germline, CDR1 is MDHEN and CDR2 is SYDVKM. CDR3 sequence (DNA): TGTGCCAGCAGCATCCTCCGGCTAGCGGGAGTCACCGGGGAGCTGTTTTTT. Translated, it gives CASSILRLAGVTGELFF.

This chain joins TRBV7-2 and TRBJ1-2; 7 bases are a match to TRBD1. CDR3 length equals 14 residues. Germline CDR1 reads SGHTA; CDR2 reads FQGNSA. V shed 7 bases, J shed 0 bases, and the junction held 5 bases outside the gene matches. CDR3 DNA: TGTGCCAGCATCCCAGGGGGTTCTAACTATGGCTACACCTTC. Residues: CASIPGGSNYGYTF.

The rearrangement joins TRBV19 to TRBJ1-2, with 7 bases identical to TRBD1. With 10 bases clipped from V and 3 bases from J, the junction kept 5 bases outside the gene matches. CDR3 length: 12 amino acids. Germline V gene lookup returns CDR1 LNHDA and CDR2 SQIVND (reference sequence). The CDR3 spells CATRGADYGYTF. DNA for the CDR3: TGTGCCACCAGGGGGGCGGACTATGGCTACACCTTC.

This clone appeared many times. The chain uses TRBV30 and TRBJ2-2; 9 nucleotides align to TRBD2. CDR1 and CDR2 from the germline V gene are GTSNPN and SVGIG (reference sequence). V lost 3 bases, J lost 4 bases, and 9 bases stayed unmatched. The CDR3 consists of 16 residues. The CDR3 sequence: CAWRGIAGALTGELFF. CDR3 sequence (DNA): TGTGCCTGGAGAGGGATAGCGGGAGCGCTCACCGGGGAGCTGTTTTTT.

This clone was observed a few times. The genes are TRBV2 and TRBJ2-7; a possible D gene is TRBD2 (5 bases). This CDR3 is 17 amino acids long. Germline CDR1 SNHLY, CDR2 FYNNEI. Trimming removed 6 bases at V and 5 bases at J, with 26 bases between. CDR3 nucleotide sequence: TGTGCCAGCAGAAAACCCCCCGCGGGTGTCCAAATGCACGAGCAGTACTTC. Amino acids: CASRKPPAGVQMHEQYF.

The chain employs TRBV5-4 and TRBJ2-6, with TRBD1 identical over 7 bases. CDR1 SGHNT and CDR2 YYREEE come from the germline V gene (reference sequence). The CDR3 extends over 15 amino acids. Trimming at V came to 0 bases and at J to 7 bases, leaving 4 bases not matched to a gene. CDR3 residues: CASSLEGGLANVLTF. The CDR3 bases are TGTGCCAGCAGCTTGGAAGGGGGCCTCGCCAACGTCCTGACTTTC. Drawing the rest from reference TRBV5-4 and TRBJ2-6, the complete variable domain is ETGVTQSPTHLIKTRGQQVTLRCSSQSGHNTVSWYQQALGQGPQFIFQYYREEENGRGNFPPRFSGLQFPNYSSELNVNALELDDSALYLCASSLEGGLANVLTFGAGSRLTVL.

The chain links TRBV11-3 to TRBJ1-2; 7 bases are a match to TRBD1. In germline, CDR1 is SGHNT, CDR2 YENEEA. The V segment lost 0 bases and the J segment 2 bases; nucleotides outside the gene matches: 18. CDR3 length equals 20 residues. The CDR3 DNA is TGTGCCAGCAGCTTAGATCATCCCCTCTTCTCAGGGGGGAGAAACTATGGCTACACCTTC. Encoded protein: CASSLDHPLFSGGRNYGYTF.